This note documents a single T cell receptor beta chain sequence. A single base separates this from a much larger clone, so it may be a read error. The CDR3 end shows no conserved phenylalanine or tryptophan, and so a read error is likely. This entry comes from a study of molecular identifiers for immune sequencing clone quantification. TCRdb itself ran the PCR reads through MiXCR, one entry per CDR3 protein. The sample lists approximately 590,000 distinct CDR3 sequences; 25% were seen once. The V end was cut by 2 bases, the J end by 0 bases, with 11 bases between. From germline, CDR1 is SNHLY and CDR2 FYNNEI. The CDR3 spans 16 residues.

The sequencing sample was made of naive CD8+ T cells from blood, with Jurkat cell RNA spiked in. Subset meaning: FACS-sorted CD8+CD4-CCR7+CD45RA+ naive T cells. The chain recombines TRBV2 with TRBJ2-1, with D unresolved. This receptor was identified in a human donor in good health. Some libraries in this study had Jurkat cell RNA spiked in. CDR3 DNA sequence: TGTGCCAGCAGTGAAAAGAACGGGCCCTCCTACAATGAGCAGTTCTCC. Residues: CASSEKNGPSYNEQFS.